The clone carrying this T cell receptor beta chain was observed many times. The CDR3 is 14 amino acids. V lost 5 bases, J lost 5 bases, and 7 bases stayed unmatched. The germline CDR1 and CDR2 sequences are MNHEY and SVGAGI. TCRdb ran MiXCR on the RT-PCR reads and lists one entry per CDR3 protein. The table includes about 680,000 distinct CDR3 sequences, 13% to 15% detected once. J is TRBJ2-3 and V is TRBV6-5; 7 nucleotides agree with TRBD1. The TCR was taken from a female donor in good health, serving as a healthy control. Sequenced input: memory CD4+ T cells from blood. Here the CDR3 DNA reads TGTGCCAGCAGTCAATACAGGGGCAAAGATACGCAGTATTTT. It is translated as CASSQYRGKDTQYF.